Included here is one T cell receptor (beta chain) sequence, with context. V lost 5 bases and J lost 10; bases outside the gene matches: 4. CDR3 length equals 12 residues. Germline V lookup: CDR1 SGHVS, CDR2 FQNEAQ. Methods used by the authors: Amplified reference gene primers provided the basis for estimating nucleated cell counts. Generated by immunoSEQ multiplex PCR, the TCRdb table keeps only in-frame clones and is missing some. D and trimming come from the DNA, and the V and J calls and clone size come from that table. The sample includes roughly 150,000 clones, approximately 90% of them seen just once. This sample is drawn from a study of blood T cell repertoires in COVID-19. Looking at the study overall: Acute and convalescent COVID-19 samples came from the United States, Italy and Spain. Sample material is recorded as cDNA or gDNA derived from T cells, B-cell-depleted T cells, or PBMCs.

The sample was peripheral blood. The chain combines TRBV7-8 with TRBJ2-1; the match to TRBD2 covers 8 bases. This TCR derives from a human donor in a cohort sampled during active COVID-19. The CDR3 is CASSLGTREQFF. In nucleotides, the CDR3 is TGTGCCAGCAGCCTCGGGACTAGGGAGCAGTTCTTC.